These 18 T cell receptor beta chains originate from one sample sequenced in a study of cytomegalovirus exposure and HLA in healthy donors. With 60 Vbeta and 13 Jbeta primers, the PCR was carried out. The table came from immunoSEQ multiplex PCR; TCRdb's copy has only in-frame clones and leaves some out. The repertoire holds about 170,000 clones, with under 80% as singletons. The sample was PBMCs. The receptors originated from a woman between 50 and 59 years old in good health and CMV-seropositive.

This CDR3 reads CASSLQGSGNTIYF. CDR3 sequence (DNA): TGTGCCAGCAGCTTACAGGGCTCTGGAAACACCATATATTTT. V gene TRBV5-6 combines with J gene TRBJ1-3; maybe TRBD1 (6 bases). CDR1 SGHDT and CDR2 YYEEEE come from the germline V gene. V was pared by 2 bases and J by 0 bases, with 6 bases between. This CDR3 has 14 residues.

The gene calls are TRBV25-1 and TRBJ2-7; D gene unclear. Germline V gene data show CDR1 as MGHDK and CDR2 as SYGVNS. V dropped 1 base and J dropped 3 bases, with 10 bases sitting between them. This CDR3 is built from 14 residues. CDR3 region: CASSESPQIYEQYF. The CDR3 nucleotides are TGTGCCAGCAGTGAATCCCCCCAGATCTACGAGCAGTACTTC.

This chain uses TRBV6-1 with TRBJ2-1; 12 bases map to TRBD2. The germline CDR1 and CDR2 sequences are MNHNS and SASEGT. This CDR3 is built from 16 residues. J gave up 8 bases and V 4 bases, and 9 bases lay outside the gene matches. CDR3 in amino acids: CASSALTSGGLDEQFF. DNA of the CDR3: TGTGCCAGCAGTGCCCTAACTAGCGGGGGGTTAGATGAGCAGTTCTTC.

This clone was seen a single time. The gene calls are TRBV27 and TRBJ2-1, with 11 bases that match TRBD2. Per germline, CDR1 MNHEY and CDR2 SMNVEV (reference sequence). J gave up 9 bases and V 4 bases, and 11 bases lay outside the gene matches. This CDR3 comprises 16 residues. The CDR3 bases are TGTGCCAGCAGTTCCTTTCTGACTAGCGGGGTGGTTGAGCAGTTCTTC. It is translated as CASSSFLTSGVVEQFF.

V gene TRBV6-5 combines with J gene TRBJ2-7; weak D call: TRBD1 (5 bases). The germline gives CDR1 MNHEY, CDR2 SVGAGI. Trimming removed 0 bases at V and 4 bases at J, with 7 bases between. This CDR3 is built from 13 residues. As DNA, the CDR3 is TGTGCCAGCAGTTACTCCCAGGGTTACGAGCAGTACTTC. It specifies CASSYSQGYEQYF.

This rearrangement joins TRBV1 to TRBJ2-7; the table names TRBD2, a call not compared with the DNA. TRBV1 counts as a pseudogene. The CDR3 covers 21 residues. The CDR3 sequence: CTSSQEVKGLAGGTISYEQYF. The CDR3 DNA is TGCACCAGCAGCCAAGAGGTAAAGGGACTAGCGGGGGGGACGATCTCCTACGAGCAGTACTTC.

This clone has a single count. This CDR3 reads CASSLGTGSSSYEQYF. In nucleotides, the CDR3 is TGCGCCAGCAGCTTGGGGACAGGGAGTTCCTCCTACGAGCAGTACTTC. The chain combines TRBV5-1 with TRBJ2-7; TRBD1 agrees at 8 bases. V lost 0 bases, J lost 0 bases, and 5 bases stayed unmatched. In germline, CDR1 is SGHRS, CDR2 YFSETQ. CDR3 length: 16 residues.

The gene calls are TRBV7-8 and TRBJ1-1; perhaps TRBD1 as D (6 bases). The CDR3 length is 13 residues. Germline V gives CDR1 SGHVS, CDR2 FQNEAQ. Trimming took off 4 bases at V and 4 bases at J, with 10 bases between the two ends. The CDR3 nucleotides read TGTGCCAGCAGCTACCACAGGGCCACTGAAGCTTTCTTT. It encodes CASSYHRATEAFF.

This sequence joins TRBV5-1 and TRBJ1-4; 7 nucleotides align to TRBD1. This CDR3 has 14 amino acids. V was clipped by 0 bases and J by 5 bases; unmatched bases: 1. In germline, CDR1 is SGHRS, CDR2 YFSETQ. This CDR3 is CASSLGQGNEKLFF. The CDR3 DNA reads TGCGCCAGCAGCTTGGGACAGGGAAATGAAAAACTGTTTTTT. Looking up the rest from reference TRBV5-1 and TRBJ1-4 gives the full variable domain: KAGVTQTPRYLIKTRGQQVTLSCSPISGHRSVSWYQQTPGQGLQFLFEYFSETQRNKGNFPGRFSGRQFSNSRSEMNVSTLELGDSALYLCASSLGQGNEKLFFGSGTQLSVL.

The chain is built from TRBV11-2 and TRBJ2-4, with 7 bases identical to TRBD1. Germline CDR1 is SGHAT and CDR2 is FQNNGV. CDR3 length equals 16 residues. V dropped 5 bases and J dropped 0; count of bases not matched to a gene: 7. The CDR3 DNA sequence: TGTGCCAGCAGCATACAGGGGACCCTAGCCAAAAACATTCAGTACTTC. It codes for CASSIQGTLAKNIQYF.

V gene TRBV9 combines with J gene TRBJ1-2, with D unresolved. Germline V gives CDR1 SGDLS, CDR2 YYNGEE. V was shortened by 4 bases and J by 5 bases, with 9 bases between the two germline ends. This CDR3 contains 12 residues. The CDR3: CASSPSVYGYTF. The CDR3 DNA reads as TGTGCCAGCAGCCCCAGCGTGTATGGCTACACCTTC.

V and J are TRBV6-1 and TRBJ1-1, with 8 nucleotides matching TRBD1. V was clipped by 5 bases and J by 10 bases; unmatched bases: 9. This CDR3 comprises 13 residues. Germline V gene lookup returns CDR1 MNHNS and CDR2 SASEGT. This CDR3 is CASSPLIGQGAFF. The DNA of the CDR3 is TGTGCCAGCAGTCCGTTAATCGGACAGGGAGCTTTCTTT.

The chain uses TRBV10-1 and TRBJ1-1; TRBD1 agrees at 7 bases. V lost 6 bases, J lost 5 bases, and 6 bases stayed unmatched. Germline V gene lookup returns CDR1 WNHNN and CDR2 SYGVQD (reference sequence). This CDR3 is built from 13 residues. The CDR3 here is CASSMTGRTEAFF. DNA for the CDR3: TGCGCCAGCAGCATGACAGGGAGGACTGAAGCTTTCTTT.

The J gene is TRBJ1-5, the V gene TRBV12-5; no firm D call. There are 13 residues in the CDR3. With 1 base removed from V and 4 bases from J, the gap between germline ends came to 5 bases. Germline CDR1 reads LGHNT; CDR2 reads FRNRAP. The CDR3: CASGLGANQPQHF. The DNA of the CDR3 is TGTGCTAGTGGTTTGGGCGCAAATCAGCCCCAGCATTTT.

The chain's CDR3 is CAFTGGNTEAFF. In DNA form, the CDR3 reads TGTGCCTTCACGGGGGGGAACACTGAAGCTTTCTTT. The chain recombines TRBV30 with TRBJ1-1; tentative D call: TRBD1 (5 bases). Trimming cost V 7 bases and J 1 base, with 10 bases left between them. The germline V gene has CDR1 GTSNPN and CDR2 SVGIG (reference sequence). CDR3 length equals 12 residues.

The genes are TRBV6-1 and TRBJ2-3; TRBD1 agrees at 10 bases. The CDR3 consists of 16 residues. Trimming cost V 2 bases and J 4 bases; bases outside gene matches: 6. Germline loops: CDR1 MNHNS, CDR2 SASEGT. CDR3 in amino acids: CASSERRQGAADTQYF. CDR3 sequence (DNA): TGTGCCAGCAGTGAACGGCGACAGGGGGCTGCAGATACGCAGTATTTT.

The rearrangement joins TRBV30 to TRBJ2-2; maybe TRBD2 (8 bases). CDR1 and CDR2 (germline): GTSNPN, SVGIG (reference sequence). The V gene lost 0 bases and the J gene lost 5 bases, with 19 bases spanning the gap. The CDR3 extends over 17 amino acids. The CDR3 nucleotides read TGTGCCTGGAGTGTACGGGAGGGGGCGACATTAACCGGGGAGCTGTTTTTT. This sequence encodes CAWSVREGATLTGELFF. The complete variable domain, with remaining parts taken from reference TRBV30 and TRBJ2-2, reads SQTIHQWPATLVQPVGSPLSLECTVEGTSNPNLYWYRQAAGRGLQLLFYSVGIGQISSEVPQNLSASRPQDRQFILSSKKLLLSDSGFYLCAWSVREGATLTGELFFGEGSRLTVL.

The sample holds a few counts of this clone. This rearrangement joins TRBV11-1 to TRBJ2-3; no firm D call. The CDR3 is 12 residues long. Germline CDR1 and CDR2: SGHAT and FQDESV (reference sequence). V was cut by 7 bases and J by 2 bases, with 7 bases left in between. Here the CDR3 reads CASTQNTDTQYF. The DNA of the CDR3 is TGTGCCAGCACCCAGAACACAGATACGCAGTATTTT. Variable domain in full (rest from reference TRBV11-1 and TRBJ2-3): EAEVAQSPRYKITEKSQAVAFWCDPISGHATLYWYRQILGQGPELLVQFQDESVVDDSQLPKDRFSAERLKGVDSTLKIQPAELGDSAMYLCASTQNTDTQYFGPGTRLTVL.